What follows are 5 T cell receptor beta chains derived from one specimen sequenced in a study of neurological immune-mediated disorders. A single record per CDR3 protein comes from TCRdb applying MiXCR to the 5' RACE reads. Here the sample spans about 80,000 distinct CDR3 sequences, just over 5% being singletons. Sequenced input: PBMCs. These receptors all come from a woman younger than 45 with multiple sclerosis.

In this sample, this clonotype turned up many times. The chain links TRBV20-1 to TRBJ2-3, with TRBD2 matching 7 bases. This CDR3 has 18 residues. Germline V lookup: CDR1 DFQATT, CDR2 SNEGSKA (reference sequence). V lost 1 base to trimming and J lost 0 bases; unmatched junction nucleotides: 13. This chain's CDR3 is CSARVTLTSRRSTDTQYF. The DNA for the CDR3 is TGCAGTGCTAGAGTGACACTGACTAGCCGGCGGAGCACAGATACGCAGTATTTT.

At least ten counts were recorded for this clonotype. The V call is TRBV5-1, the J call TRBJ1-1; D is ambiguous. Trimming took 0 bases from V and 8 from J, leaving 8 bases between them. Germline CDR1 reads SGHRS; CDR2 reads YFSETQ. The CDR3 contains 12 residues. The CDR3 region is CASSLVVGEAFF. CDR3 sequence (DNA): TGCGCCAGCAGCTTGGTCGTGGGAGAAGCTTTCTTT.

This clonotype was observed at least ten times. The CDR3 loop is CASSSSTGNTGELFF. CDR3 bases: TGCGCCAGCAGCTCATCCACAGGGAACACCGGGGAGCTGTTTTTT. The chain couples TRBV5-1 to TRBJ2-2, with D possibly matching TRBD1 (5 bases). V was cut by 3 bases and J by 1 base, with 10 bases left in between. The germline V gene has CDR1 SGHRS and CDR2 YFSETQ. The CDR3 is 15 amino acids.

The table lists this clonotype with many counts. The V call is TRBV2, the J call TRBJ2-4; possibly TRBD1 or TRBD2 for D (5 bases each). Trimming cost V 4 bases and J 6 bases, with 16 bases left between them. The CDR3 runs to 15 residues. The germline CDR1 and CDR2 sequences are SNHLY and FYNNEI. Here the CDR3 reads CASSGIQGPGNIQYF. For the CDR3, the DNA is TGTGCCAGCAGTGGGATTCAGGGACCTGGAAACATTCAGTACTTC.

At least ten counts were recorded for this clonotype. The chain couples TRBV25-1 to TRBJ1-6, with D uncertain. CDR3 length: 14 residues. Trimming removed 6 bases from V and 4 bases from J, with 10 bases in between. Germline CDR1 reads MGHDK; CDR2 reads SYGVNS. The CDR3 DNA sequence: TGTGCCAGCAGCAGACCGACTTATAATTCACCCCTCCACTTT. This sequence encodes CASSRPTYNSPLHF.